This T cell receptor (beta chain) comes out of a study of blood T cell repertoires in COVID-19. Study-wide background: The United States, Italy and Spain provided the acute and convalescent COVID-19 samples.

V lost 2 bases to trimming and J lost 5 bases; unmatched junction nucleotides: 9. Per the germline V gene, CDR1 is MNHEY and CDR2 is SVGEGT. The CDR3 spans 16 residues. Under the authors' procedure: Estimates of nucleated cell counts were drawn from the amplification of reference gene primers. Some clones are missing from TCRdb's copy, which holds only in-frame ones; the method was immunoSEQ multiplex PCR. The DNA was the basis for D and trimming; V, J and clone size are from that table. Among 100,000 to 150,000 clones listed, roughly 85% were seen once. Followed longitudinally, the Seattle patients had been enrolled during active infection.

This TCR derives from an elderly woman with COVID-19, enrolled during active disease. Sequenced sample: peripheral blood. The chain is built from TRBV6-2 or TRBV6-3 and TRBJ1-5, with 7 positions matching TRBD1. CDR3 DNA: TGTGCCAGCAGTTACGAGATCCGGCAGGGGGATCAGCCCCAGCATTTT. Residues: CASSYEIRQGDQPQHF.